This TCR beta chain emerged from a study of response to subunit inactivated influenza vaccine. Worth noting for this clonotype: As yet, its antigen is unknown.

Regarding the study as a whole: The study's authors posited that every seasonal influenza vaccination enlists few new T cells.

TCRdb independently ran MiXCR on the RT-PCR reads; one entry per CDR3 protein. The sample lists a few hundred thousand distinct CDR3 sequences; less than 15% were seen once. Specimen: PBMCs from blood, collected about 13 days after vaccination. The clonotype was recovered from a man in his fifties or sixties who received an inactivated influenza vaccine.

The CDR3 here is CASSFDRDYQETQYF. CDR3 sequence (DNA): TGTGCCAGCAGTTTCGACAGGGATTACCAAGAGACCCAGTACTTC. J is TRBJ2-5 and V is TRBV6-2 or TRBV6-3; 7 nucleotides match TRBD1. J lost 0 bases, V lost 4 bases, and 5 bases had no gene match. This CDR3 is 15 amino acids long. The V gene's germline CDR1 is MNHEY and CDR2 SVGEGT.